This T cell receptor beta chain was sequenced during a study of shared clonotypes between healthy human individuals. It was at deep level that the assay was run. Profiling relied on immunoSEQ multiplex PCR, and the TCRdb table lists in-frame clones only, not all of them. The repertoire has hundreds of thousands of clones, roughly 79% of them found once; the top ten carry approximately 12%. Trimming took 5 bases from V and 3 from J; bases not matched to a gene: 3. Germline CDR1 and CDR2: GTSNPN and SVGIG (reference sequence). The CDR3 consists of 13 residues. The chain recombines TRBV30 with TRBJ2-7, with TRBD2 identical over 11 bases. The sequencing input was PBMCs. This TCR was recovered from a middle-aged woman in good health. Some clones in this sample may be carry-over from other donors' samples. This chain's CDR3 is CAWGTSGSYEQYF. The CDR3 nucleotides are TGTGCCTGGGGGACTAGCGGAAGCTACGAGCAGTACTTC. The entire variable domain, with the rest obtained from reference TRBV30 and TRBJ2-7, is as follows: SQTIHQWPATLVQPVGSPLSLECTVEGTSNPNLYWYRQAAGRGLQLLFYSVGIGQISSEVPQNLSASRPQDRQFILSSKKLLLSDSGFYLCAWGTSGSYEQYFGPGTRLTVT.